The rows below give T cell receptor beta chains drawn from one sample of a study of blood T cell dynamics during melanoma immunotherapy. Data came from immunoSEQ multiplex PCR; TCRdb stores just in-frame clones and leaves some out. The table records around 13,000 clones, approximately 88% of them present only once. The sequences come from blood, collected from a patient treated with checkpoint blockade. These receptors were taken from a human donor with melanoma. The CDR3 runs from the conserved cysteine through the conserved F or W. The D gene is left open where the match is weak. Expanded clones are given a class, and other clones once, few, many or no size at all.

v_gene	j_gene	abundance	d_gene	CDR3nt	CDR3aa
TRBV11-3	TRBJ1-1	.	.	TGTGCCAGCAGCGCTTCACAGGTATACACTGAGGCTTTCTTT	CASSASQVYTEAFF
TRBV27	TRBJ2-7	.	.	TGTGCCAGCATCCAGGCAAAACCCTACGAGCAGTACTTC	CASIQAKPYEQYF
TRBV2	TRBJ1-1	few	.	TGTGCCAGCAGTGGTAGGTTGAACACTGAAGCTTTCTTT	CASSGRLNTEAFF
TRBV19	TRBJ2-7	.	.	TGTGCCAGTAGTACTGGGGACGGCTACGAGCAGTACTTC	CASSTGDGYEQYF
TRBV5-4	TRBJ2-6	.	.	TGTGCCAGCAGCTACGGAGTGGGGGGGGCCAACGTCCTGACTTTC	CASSYGVGGANVLTF
TRBV11-2	TRBJ1-1	.	.	TGTGCCAGCAGCTTACAGGGATCCAACACTGAAGCTTTCTTT	CASSLQGSNTEAFF
TRBV30	TRBJ1-6	.	.	TGTGCCTGGAAGGACGGCCCGGGTTCACCCCTCCACTTT	CAWKDGPGSPLHF
TRBV14	TRBJ2-6	.	.	TGTGCCAGCAGCCAAAGAATCACCTTCGGGGCCAACGTCCTGACTTTC	CASSQRITFGANVLTF
TRBV27	TRBJ2-3	.	TRBD2	TGTGCCAGCAGAGACCGACTAGCGGGGGGAGCTACGCAGTATTTT	CASRDRLAGGATQYF
TRBV6-1	TRBJ1-3	.	.	TGTGCCAGCCAGCCTTCTGGGGGCGGAAACACCATATATTTT	CASQPSGGGNTIYF
TRBV9	TRBJ1-2	.	.	TGTGCCAGCAGCCCTGATACGGACGGTTATGGCTACACCTTC	CASSPDTDGYGYTF
TRBV7-9	TRBJ1-2	.	TRBD1	TGTGCCAGCAGCCCAGGGACAGGGGGCCCCAAAGGAAAAGGCTACACCTTC	CASSPGTGGPKGKGYTF
TRBV5-1	TRBJ2-3	.	.	TGCGCCAGCAGCTTAGGGTGGAGTCCCACAGATACGCAGTATTTT	CASSLGWSPTDTQYF
TRBV5-1	TRBJ2-1	few	.	TGCGCCAGCAGCTTGAGCGCAGTCAATGAGCAGTTCTTC	CASSLSAVNEQFF
TRBV2	TRBJ1-2	.	.	TGTGCCAGCAGTGAGGCAGAAACTAACTATGGCTACACCTTC	CASSEAETNYGYTF
TRBV7-2	TRBJ1-1	.	.	TGTGCCAGCAGCTTAGCAGGGGCGGTGAACACTGAAGCTTTCTTT	CASSLAGAVNTEAFF
TRBV6-6	TRBJ2-4	.	.	TGTGCCAGCAGTTACTCCGGGGGATTGGACATTCAGTACTTC	CASSYSGGLDIQYF
TRBV5-6	TRBJ1-1	few	.	TGTGCCAGCAGCTTGAATGACCACGCGAACACTGAAGCTTTCTTT	CASSLNDHANTEAFF
TRBV28	TRBJ1-2	.	TRBD1	TGTGCCAGCAGTGTCCTGCGTACAGGGGGGGACTATGGCTACACCTTC	CASSVLRTGGDYGYTF
TRBV5-3	TRBJ2-7	.	TRBD2	TGTGCCAGAAGCCCGACTAGCGGGAGAGTGATATCCTACGAGCAGTACTTC	CARSPTSGRVISYEQYF
TRBV11-2	TRBJ1-5	.	.	TGTGCCAGCAGCTTAGGCCTCTTCGGCAATCAGCCCCAGCATTTT	CASSLGLFGNQPQHF
TRBV12-5	TRBJ1-5	.	.	TGTGCTAGTGCCTTGGAGGGGGGGTTAGGGCAGCCCCAGCATTTT	CASALEGGLGQPQHF
TRBV7-6	TRBJ1-3	.	TRBD1	TGTGCCAGCAGCTCTTTGGACAGGGGGTTCGGAAACACCATATATTTT	CASSSLDRGFGNTIYF
TRBV9	TRBJ1-1	.	.	TGTGCCAGCAGCGTGTCGACCCGGAACACTGAAGCTTTCTTT	CASSVSTRNTEAFF
TRBV7-2	TRBJ1-4	.	.	TGTGCCAGCAGCTTAGTCCATTCGACGCAGGCCATTAATGAAAAACTGTTTTTT	CASSLVHSTQAINEKLFF
TRBV9	TRBJ1-1	.	.	TGTGCCAGCAGCACCTCCGGCCAGAACACTGAAGCTTTCTTT	CASSTSGQNTEAFF
TRBV7-6	TRBJ1-2	.	.	TGTGCCAGCAGCTTAGAGTTGCAGGGCTATGGCTACACCTTC	CASSLELQGYGYTF
TRBV7-2	TRBJ2-7	once	TRBD2	TGTGCCAGCAGCTTAGTGGGCGGGGGAAACTACGAGCAGTACTTC	CASSLVGGGNYEQYF
TRBV11-1	TRBJ2-7	.	.	TGTGCCAGCAGCCGAGGAGGGGGTAAAAGTTACGAGCAGTACTTC	CASSRGGGKSYEQYF
TRBV5-6	TRBJ2-7	.	TRBD1	TGTGCCAGCAGCATGGGACAGGACATCTACGAGCAGTACTTC	CASSMGQDIYEQYF
TRBV9	TRBJ2-7	few	TRBD1	TGTGCCAGCAGCGCCCATACAGGGGAAACCTCCTACGAGCAGTACTTC	CASSAHTGETSYEQYF
TRBV6-1	TRBJ2-3	medium-sized	.	TGTGCCAGCAGTGCATCGGGAGATAATACGCAGTATTTT	CASSASGDNTQYF
TRBV5-1	TRBJ2-3	.	TRBD2	TGCGCCAGCAGCCCCCCCGGGACTAGCCGCCCAGATACGCAGTATTTT	CASSPPGTSRPDTQYF
TRBV11-2	TRBJ2-1	.	TRBD2	TGTGCCAGCAGCTCACAGGGACTAGCAGCCTACAATGAGCAGTTCTTC	CASSSQGLAAYNEQFF
TRBV23-1	TRBJ1-5	once	TRBD1	TGCGCCAGGGGACAGGGCAATCAGCCCCAGCATTTT	CARGQGNQPQHF
TRBV7-9	TRBJ1-3	.	TRBD1	TGTGCCAGCAGCTCCTGGACAGGGGCTCTAAACACCATATATTTT	CASSSWTGALNTIYF
TRBV7-2	TRBJ2-7	.	TRBD1	TGTGCCAGCAGCTCGCAGACAGGGGGCTACGAGCAGTACTTC	CASSSQTGGYEQYF
TRBV7-8	TRBJ2-7	.	.	TGTGCCAGCAGCTTAGGAGGGACTGCATCCTACGAGCAGTACTTC	CASSLGGTASYEQYF
TRBV28	TRBJ2-7	once	.	TGTGCCAGCAGTTTATTGGGGTACGAGCAGTACTTC	CASSLLGYEQYF
TRBV7-2	TRBJ1-2	once	.	TGTGCCAGCAGCTTAGACGGTCTCTATGGCTACACCTTC	CASSLDGLYGYTF
TRBV7-6	TRBJ2-6	.	.	TGTGCCAGCACGCAGAGGGGAACCACCTCTGGGGCCAACGTCCTGACTTTC	CASTQRGTTSGANVLTF